The source of this TCR beta chain is a study of CD8 T cells in ankylosing spondylitis. Study observations and caveats: Blood of patients with ankylosing spondylitis appeared to be characterized by a TCR beta motif of eight highly homologous variants.

V lost 3 bases to trimming and J lost 5 bases, with 16 bases between them. Germline CDR1 reads SQVTM; CDR2 reads ANQGSEA. The CDR3 runs 14 residues. Ten or more counts support this clonotype. Its antigen is still unknown. TCRdb used MiXCR to reprocess the 5' RACE reads, holding one entry per CDR3 protein. The data hold approximately 220,000 distinct CDR3 sequences, with about a sixth observed a single time. The chain employs TRBV29-1 and TRBJ2-5; D gene uncertain. The sequence came from a male donor with ankylosing spondylitis. The specimen sequenced was blood, either unsorted or a sorted T cell fraction (not recorded which). The CDR3 spells CSVEGGDLGETQYF. CDR3 bases: TGCAGCGTTGAGGGTGGTGACCTCGGGGAGACCCAGTACTTC.